This entry lists 22 T cell receptor beta chains sequenced from one sample in a study of blood T cell repertoires in COVID-19. The table came from immunoSEQ multiplex PCR; TCRdb's copy has only in-frame clones and leaves some out. The table has about 81,000 clones, around 89% seen once. The specimen sequenced was peripheral blood. The source of these receptors is a man aged 65-85 years with active or convalescent COVID-19.

As for this clone: The junction and the germline gene differ at one end; a read error may be behind it. The chain recombines TRBV11-2 with TRBJ1-2; perhaps TRBD1 as D (5 bases). Looked up from germline, CDR1 is SGHAT and CDR2 is FQNNGV. This CDR3 contains 15 residues. The CDR3: CASSLRYRPTDPTAF. The DNA for the CDR3 is TGTGCCAGCAGCCTTAGGTACAGGCCGACGGACCCTACGGCCTTC.

This chain uses TRBV5-4 with TRBJ2-7; possible D gene TRBD2, 5 bases. Trimming pared 2 bases from V and 3 bases from J, leaving 12 bases between. The CDR3 is made up of 14 amino acids. From germline, CDR1 is SGHNT and CDR2 YYREEE (reference sequence). The CDR3 DNA reads TGTGCCAGCAGCTTCGGAGGCCGAGTCTACGAGCAGTACTTC. Translated, it gives CASSFGGRVYEQYF.

V is TRBV10-2 and J is TRBJ1-5; weak D call: TRBD1 (6 bases). The V and J ends lost 8 bases and 5 bases respectively, with 16 bases between them. In germline, CDR1 is WSHSY, CDR2 SAAADI. The CDR3 is 14 residues long. The chain's CDR3 is CASGRGVEYQPQHF. CDR3 in DNA: TGCGCCAGCGGCAGGGGTGTCGAATATCAGCCCCAGCATTTT.

The V call is TRBV2, the J call TRBJ1-1, with a tentative D call TRBD1 (6 bases). V was trimmed by 5 bases and J by 5 bases, leaving 21 bases between them. The CDR3 is made up of 16 amino acids. Per the germline V gene, CDR1 is SNHLY and CDR2 is FYNNEI. CDR3 protein: CASSRPGRGMGTEAFF. CDR3 nucleotides: TGTGCCAGCAGTCGACCGGGCAGGGGAATGGGGACTGAAGCTTTCTTT.

V usage is TRBV7-2 and J usage is TRBJ1-2; 8 bases map to TRBD1. This CDR3 comprises 14 residues. V lost 4 bases, J lost 3 bases, and 4 bases stayed unmatched. Germline V lookup: CDR1 SGHTA, CDR2 FQGNSA. The CDR3 coding sequence is TGTGCCAGCAGCTACCAGGGGGCGGACTATGGCTACACCTTC. This encodes CASSYQGADYGYTF.

The V call is TRBV9, the J call TRBJ1-1; 7 bases agree with TRBD1. The germline V gene has CDR1 SGDLS and CDR2 YYNGEE. The CDR3 covers 14 residues. V lost 2 bases, J lost 5 bases, and 6 bases stayed unmatched. The CDR3 region has the DNA TGTGCCAGCAGCGTTGGACAGGATAGGACTGAAGCTTTCTTT. It codes for CASSVGQDRTEAFF.

This chain links TRBV25-1 with TRBJ1-2; 8 nucleotides match TRBD1. Germline CDR1 reads MGHDK; CDR2 reads SYGVNS. The length of the CDR3 is 13 residues. Germline trimming cut 5 bases from V and 8 bases from J; bases unmatched to any gene: 7. The CDR3 DNA is TGTGCCAGCAGTAGCCAGGGGGCCGGGGGCTACACCTTC. This encodes CASSSQGAGGYTF.

The CDR3 DNA is TGTGCCAGCAGTCTCACGGGAGGCAGGGGCCACGAGCAGTACTTC. It encodes CASSLTGGRGHEQYF. The V call is TRBV7-9, the J call TRBJ2-7; weak D call: TRBD2 (7 bases). This CDR3 comprises 15 residues. The germline V gene has CDR1 SEHNR and CDR2 FQNEAQ (reference sequence). The germline V and J ends were trimmed by 6 bases and 5 bases, with 20 bases remaining between them.

This clone was counted a few times. V is TRBV27 and J is TRBJ1-2; no firm D call. Germline CDR1 and CDR2: MNHEY and SMNVEV (reference sequence). The CDR3 contains 15 residues. The V end was cut by 3 bases, the J end by 8 bases, with 19 bases between. DNA for the CDR3: TGTGCCAGCAGTTTGGCCCCCGGAGAGGGCTTAGGCTACACCTTC. Its protein is CASSLAPGEGLGYTF.

The gene calls are TRBV25-1 and TRBJ1-2, with TRBD1 as a possible D gene (5 bases). Germline CDR1 MGHDK, CDR2 SYGVNS. This CDR3 has 17 amino acids. V shed 7 bases and J shed 0 bases, with 21 bases lying between them. The CDR3 DNA is TGTGCCAGCATCCAGGGCCTACCCCTCCTTCCTAACTATGGCTACACCTTC. This translates into CASIQGLPLLPNYGYTF.

The rearrangement uses TRBV6-2 or TRBV6-3 and TRBJ1-2; TRBD1 aligns across 7 bases. Germline CDR1 and CDR2: MNHEY and SVGEGT. Trimming removed 6 bases from V and 4 bases from J; junction bases left unmatched: 11. CDR3 length: 15 residues. CDR3 sequence reads: CASSTRTGSTYGYTF. CDR3 coding DNA: TGTGCCAGCAGCACCAGGACAGGTTCGACCTATGGCTACACCTTC.

The J gene is TRBJ1-6, the V gene TRBV4-3, with 10 positions matching TRBD1. There are 17 residues in the CDR3. Germline values: CDR1 LGHNA, CDR2 YSLEER. Losses at the gene ends were 1 base for V and 7 bases for J; bases not matched to a gene: 7. The CDR3 DNA sequence: TGCGCCAGCAGCCAAGGAGGGACAGGGGTGCGGAATTCACCCCTCCACTTT. As protein: CASSQGGTGVRNSPLHF.

The chain employs TRBV5-1 and TRBJ1-3, with D hard to call. The germline V and J ends were trimmed by 4 bases and 2 bases, with 7 bases remaining between them. Germline V gene lookup returns CDR1 SGHRS and CDR2 YFSETQ. The CDR3 totals 13 residues. DNA for the CDR3: TGCGCCAGCAGCCAAATCCCTGGAAACACCATATATTTT. Translation gives CASSQIPGNTIYF.

V gene TRBV3-1 (or the pseudogene TRBV3-2) combines with J gene TRBJ2-5; D is perhaps TRBD2 (6 bases). V lost 0 bases and J lost 4, with 12 bases in between. Germline CDR1 and CDR2: LGHDT and YNNKEL (reference sequence). The CDR3 extends over 15 amino acids. The CDR3 spells CASSQDRRERETQYF. In nucleotides, the CDR3 is TGTGCCAGCAGCCAAGATCGTCGGGAGCGAGAGACCCAGTACTTC.

The chain joins TRBV29-1 to TRBJ2-4, with D perhaps TRBD1 (6 bases). V was pared by 6 bases and J by 7 bases, with 16 bases between. The length of the CDR3 is 13 residues. In germline, CDR1 is SQVTM, CDR2 ANQGSEA. CDR3 loop: CSVQPRQGNIQYF. In nucleotides, the CDR3 is TGCAGCGTCCAGCCACGGCAGGGGAACATTCAGTACTTC.

The chain employs TRBV9 and TRBJ1-1; tentative D call: TRBD1 (6 bases). In germline, CDR1 is SGDLS, CDR2 YYNGEE. V lost 4 bases and J lost 6, with 16 bases in between. This CDR3 contains 14 residues. The CDR3 DNA reads TGTGCCAGCAGCTCCCGGGGGGGCTCAGCTGAAGCTTTCTTT. Its protein product is CASSSRGGSAEAFF. Drawing the rest from reference TRBV9 and TRBJ1-1, the complete variable domain is DSGVTQTPKHLITATGQRVTLRCSPRSGDLSVYWYQQSLDQGLQFLIQYYNGEERAKGNILERFSAQQFPDLHSELNLSSLELGDSALYFCASSSRGGSAEAFFGQGTRLTVV.

The chain is built from TRBV7-2 and TRBJ2-1, with 8 bases that match TRBD2. The CDR3 spans 18 residues. In germline, CDR1 is SGHTA, CDR2 FQGNSA. V lost 5 bases to trimming and J lost 8 bases; unmatched junction nucleotides: 20. In nucleotides, the CDR3 is TGTGCCAGCAGCCCTGAGTTGCGGGGGGCCCGATTCCCCTATGAGCAGTTCTTC. Protein sequence: CASSPELRGARFPYEQFF. The full variable domain, its missing parts supplied by reference TRBV7-2 and TRBJ2-1, is GAGVSQSPSNKVTEKGKDVELRCDPISGHTALYWYRQSLGQGLEFLIYFQGNSAPDKSGLPSDRFSAERTGGSVSTLTIQRTQQEDSAVYLCASSPELRGARFPYEQFFGPGTRLTVL.

The chain couples TRBV11-2 to TRBJ1-6; tentatively, D is TRBD1 (6 bases). Looked up from germline, CDR1 is SGHAT and CDR2 is FQNNGV. The CDR3 spans 14 residues. Trimming removed 7 bases at V and 7 bases at J, with 14 bases between. CDR3 DNA: TGTGCCAGCAACGGGGGGGCTCGGAATTCACCCCTCCACTTT. Residues: CASNGGARNSPLHF.

As for this clone: Other DNA sequences within the sample encode an identical CDR3. The chain uses TRBV6-4 and TRBJ2-1; possible D gene TRBD1, 5 bases. This CDR3 contains 13 residues. Germline CDR1 is MRHNA and CDR2 is SNTAGT. Trimming shortened V by 0 bases and J by 8 bases, and 8 bases separated the two germline ends. CDR3 bases: TGTGCCAGCAGTGACTCGATAGGGGATGAGCAGTTCTTC. It translates to CASSDSIGDEQFF.

The V gene is TRBV4-3, the J gene TRBJ1-3; D not resolved. Germline assignment: CDR1 LGHNA and CDR2 YSLEER. V shed 1 base and J shed 0 bases, with 10 bases lying between them. CDR3 length equals 16 residues. CDR3 region: CASSQAPPLSGNTIYF. For the CDR3, the DNA is TGCGCCAGCAGCCAAGCCCCTCCCCTCTCTGGAAACACCATATATTTT.

This rearrangement joins TRBV29-1 to TRBJ2-1, with 8 bases identical to TRBD2. The CDR3 is 14 amino acids. Germline-derived CDR1 and CDR2 are SQVTM and ANQGSEA. V shed 7 bases and J 9 bases; nucleotides not matched to a gene: 14. In nucleotides, the CDR3 is TGCAGCGCCCGGCCCGGGACTAGATGGGGTGAGCAGTTCTTC. Amino acid sequence: CSARPGTRWGEQFF.

The chain links TRBV7-2 to TRBJ2-1, with a weak D call TRBD1 (6 bases). CDR3 size: 11 residues. Per germline, CDR1 SGHTA and CDR2 FQGNSA. V was trimmed by 3 bases and J by 14 bases, leaving 11 bases between them. This CDR3 is CASSFTGLEFF. DNA of the CDR3: TGTGCCAGCAGCTTCACAGGGTTAGAGTTCTTC.